Listed below are T cell receptor beta chains from one sample, sequenced in a study of cytomegalovirus exposure and HLA in healthy donors. The assay was immunoSEQ multiplex PCR, and TCRdb's table has in-frame clones only and misses some. The table lists 130,000 or so clones, around four fifths of them singletons. The sequenced material came from PBMCs. The source of these receptors is a woman aged 35 to 49 in good health and CMV-seronegative. CDR3s include the opening cysteine and the closing phenylalanine or tryptophan. The D gene is left open where the match is weak. For some rows the clone size is stated as once, few or many, or as a class when expanded; others skip it.

J gene	V gene	clone size	D gene	CDR3 protein	CDR3 DNA
TRBJ2-7	TRBV5-6	NA	TRBD2	CASSFFTSGNTYEQYF	TGTGCCAGCAGCTTCTTCACTAGCGGCAACACCTACGAGCAGTACTTC
TRBJ2-1	TRBV4-3	NA	TRBD2	CASGLAGNNEQFF	TGCGCCAGTGGACTAGCGGGAAACAATGAGCAGTTCTTC
TRBJ1-4	TRBV9	NA	NA	CASSQGMRNEKLFF	TGTGCCAGCAGCCAGGGGATGCGGAATGAAAAACTGTTTTTT
TRBJ1-5	TRBV6-5	once	TRBD1	CASSSDRGSNQPQHF	TGTGCCAGCAGTTCGGACAGGGGTAGCAATCAGCCCCAGCATTTT
TRBJ2-2	TRBV5-1	once	NA	CASSLDSRAGELFF	TGCGCCAGCAGCTTAGACTCCCGGGCCGGGGAGCTGTTTTTT
TRBJ2-5	TRBV11-2	NA	TRBD2	CASSLGLAGGQETQYF	TGTGCCAGCAGCTTAGGCCTAGCGGGAGGGCAAGAGACCCAGTACTTC
TRBJ2-2	TRBV2	NA	TRBD2	CAKLAGAGELFF	TGTGCCAAACTAGCGGGGGCCGGGGAGCTGTTTTTT
TRBJ2-7	TRBV28	NA	TRBD2	CAIAGSGSTHHYEQYF	TGTGCCATCGCGGGTAGCGGGAGTACTCACCACTACGAGCAGTACTTC
TRBJ2-7	TRBV28	NA	NA	CASSGGGSGPYF	TGTGCCAGCAGTGGTGGGGGGTCGGGGCCGTACTTC
TRBJ2-2	TRBV19	NA	NA	CASSIDLEGGTGELFF	TGTGCCAGTAGTATAGATCTTGAAGGGGGCACCGGGGAGCTGTTTTTT
TRBJ1-2	TRBV19	NA	TRBD1	CASSMPRTGYRTNYGYTF	TGTGCCAGTAGTATGCCAAGGACAGGGTATCGGACTAACTATGGCTACACCTTC